The 10 T cell receptor beta chains given below trace back to one sample, sequenced in a study of cytomegalovirus exposure and HLA in healthy donors. 13 Jbeta primers and 60 Vbeta primers were used for the PCR. Using immunoSEQ multiplex PCR, the repertoire was profiled, and TCRdb retains in-frame clones only, with some absent. The repertoire holds 85,000 to 120,000 clones, about two thirds seen once, with over 2.5% in the top ten. The sample consisted of PBMCs. The receptors originated from a female donor in good health and CMV-seronegative.

The chain is built from TRBV6-1 and TRBJ2-4; 9 bases are shared with TRBD1. This CDR3 has 15 amino acids. J lost 7 bases, V lost 1 base, and 5 bases had no gene match. CDR1 is MNHNS, CDR2 SASEGT, per germline. DNA for the CDR3: TGTGCCAGCAGTGAAGTCGGGACAGGGTCGAACATTCAGTACTTC. Amino acids: CASSEVGTGSNIQYF.

The chain carries TRBV9 and TRBJ1-5; TRBD1 agrees at 7 bases. Germline loops: CDR1 SGDLS, CDR2 YYNGEE. The V and J ends lost 0 bases and 3 bases, in that order; junction bases with no gene match: 6. There are 16 residues in the CDR3. Written as DNA, the CDR3 is TGTGCCAGCAGCGTAGGAGGGGACAGCTACAATCAGCCCCAGCATTTT. It codes for CASSVGGDSYNQPQHF.

This chain links TRBV5-1 with TRBJ2-5; 7 bases agree with TRBD2. Germline V CDR1 and CDR2: SGHRS, YFSETQ. V gave up 0 bases and J gave up 0 bases; unmatched junction bases: 5. CDR3 size: 16 residues. The CDR3 nucleotides are TGCGCCAGCAGCTTGGTGCCCGCGGGGGACCAAGAGACCCAGTACTTC. This codes for CASSLVPAGDQETQYF.

This sequence joins TRBV28 and TRBJ2-7; 11 nucleotides agree with TRBD1. The germline gives CDR1 MDHEN, CDR2 SYDVKM. The CDR3 sequence is 15 residues long. The V and J ends lost 6 bases and 3 bases, in that order; junction bases with no gene match: 7. The DNA for the CDR3 is TGTGCCAGCAGCCGTCCCGGGACAGGGGGCTACGAGCAGTACTTC. Translating it yields CASSRPGTGGYEQYF.

The genes are TRBV19 and TRBJ1-2, with 8 bases identical to TRBD1. There are 15 residues in the CDR3. Germline V lookup: CDR1 LNHDA, CDR2 SQIVND (reference sequence). V trimming: 4 bases; J trimming: 1 base; junction bases outside the gene matches: 5. The CDR3: CASSNGRGLNYGYTF. CDR3 nucleotides: TGTGCCAGTAGTAATGGCAGGGGGCTTAACTATGGCTACACCTTC.

V gene TRBV27 combines with J gene TRBJ2-1; 7 nucleotides line up with TRBD2. This CDR3 comprises 16 residues. The V gene end was trimmed by 0 bases and the J gene end by 5 bases; junction bases not matched to a gene: 7. Germline V CDR1 and CDR2: MNHEY, SMNVEV (reference sequence). The CDR3 sequence: CASSLSYLAVHNEQFF. CDR3 coding DNA: TGTGCCAGCAGTTTATCATACCTAGCGGTTCACAATGAGCAGTTCTTC.

The rearrangement joins TRBV6-5 to TRBJ1-1; D remains ambiguous. CDR1 MNHEY and CDR2 SVGAGI come from the germline V gene. Trimming removed 5 bases at V and 5 bases at J, with 6 bases between. The CDR3 sequence is 11 residues long. The CDR3 here is CASSRGTEAFF. Written as DNA, the CDR3 is TGTGCCAGCAGTCGCGGTACTGAAGCTTTCTTT.

The genes are TRBV29-1 and TRBJ1-4, with D perhaps TRBD1 (5 bases). Germline-derived CDR1 and CDR2 are SQVTM and ANQGSEA. Trimming removed 5 bases from V and 7 bases from J, with 11 bases in between. CDR3 size: 12 residues. The DNA of the CDR3 is TGCAGCGTTTTGGGGGGAGGTGAAAAACTGTTTTTT. This gives the protein CSVLGGGEKLFF.

J is TRBJ2-1 and V is TRBV29-1; perhaps TRBD2 as D (6 bases). Between the trimmed V and J ends, which lost 3 bases and 12 bases, there was a span of 18 bases. The CDR3 consists of 13 residues. Germline-derived CDR1 and CDR2 are SQVTM and ANQGSEA. Here the CDR3 reads CSVEATGRTRQFF. The CDR3 region has the DNA TGCAGCGTTGAGGCGACTGGGAGGACGAGGCAGTTCTTC.

The V and J genes are TRBV6-5 and TRBJ1-1, with a possible D match to TRBD1 (5 bases). The CDR3 sequence is 13 residues long. The germline V gene encodes CDR1 MNHEY and CDR2 SVGAGI. V was shortened by 2 bases and J by 8 bases, with 12 bases between the two germline ends. CDR3: CASSYEVGREAFF. DNA for the CDR3: TGTGCCAGCAGTTACGAGGTGGGGCGGGAAGCTTTCTTT.